This TCR beta chain was sequenced during a study of blood T cells in healthy people across ages (dated by TCRdb to between 2015 and 2017). Study-wide context: In model experiments, template switching captured about one uniquely barcoded TCR beta cDNA molecule for every two T cells. The study measured age-related changes in TCR beta repertoire diversity using deep sequencing normalized with unique cDNA molecular identifiers. The donors were split into four age groups: young (average around 15 years), middle-aged (roughly 39), aged (approximately 59) and long-lived (82). To avoid experimental bias, donors of different ages were spread randomly across the sequencing lanes. For two donors (one aged 18 to 30 and one aged 80 or older), the study analyzed two additional independent replicas of 1 million unique cDNA reads from the same blood draw.

General findings and caveats noted by the study authors: Compared with the aged group, more naive CD4+ T cells, fewer expanded clones and increased TCR diversity were shown by the long-lived group, suggesting age selection. As age increased, observed TCR beta diversity per million T cells dropped in a roughly linear way, and a significant reduction was already evident by age about 36. Estimates of total diversity based on one million sequenced T cells were regarded as lower bounds and as underestimates. Donor CMV infection status was unknown, potentially confounding age-related changes in expanded clonotypes. Conclusive comparison of naive and antigen-experienced compartments was prevented by the profiling of bulk unsorted PBMCs. There was a strong correlation between observed TCR beta diversity and the percentage of naive T cells measured by flow cytometry.

Libraries came from 5' RACE. Sequenced using an Illumina HiSeq 2500. A second PCR of roughly 6 to 11 cycles was performed with a sample-barcoded 5' primer and a J-beta primer mix. Each TCR beta cDNA molecule received a unique molecular identifier from a template-switch 5' adaptor carrying 12 random nucleotides. Each sample yielded at least 3 million CDR3-containing paired-end reads. First-strand cDNA synthesis was performed from all RNA using the Mint cDNA synthesis kit, with priming by a TRBC-specific oligonucleotide. After uracil-DNA glycosylase treatment, a first 18-cycle PCR used universal primers M1SS and BC2_uni_R on all cDNA. In the authors' own workflow: For normalization, 1 million high-quality reads, each with a distinct molecular identifier, were randomly selected from each sample. Instead of being binned into consensus sequences, reads that shared molecular identifiers were thrown out. CDR3 identification, clonotype clustering and error correction used MiTCR with a Q25 quality threshold and the strictest error-elimination algorithm. A nonparametric unseen species model using Euler transformation provided a lower-bound estimate of total TCR beta diversity. TCRdb passed the public sequencing reads through fastp at Q25 and MiXCR, retaining productive beta sequences. Records with the same CDR3 protein are collapsed into one entry carrying the most frequent genes and DNA. Clone size and V and J calls follow TCRdb, not the original study. The sample yields about 730,000 distinct CDR3 sequences; roughly two fifths were counted once. The ten biggest clones cover 20% to 25% of the sample.

In this sample, this clonotype turned up a few times. Its target antigen remains unknown. Base qualities are missing; no much larger clone stands one base away. Systemically healthy Caucasian individuals from Russia, some 40 in total and aged about 6 to 100 years, were included as donors. Each donor gave around 9.9 milliliters of peripheral blood, collected into EDTA-treated Vacutainer tubes. PBMCs were isolated by Ficoll-Paque density-gradient centrifugation, with at least 7 million obtained per sample. Trizol reagent was used to extract total RNA from the PBMCs, yielding at least 6 micrograms per sample. Naive CD45RAhigh/CD27high T cell percentages were measured by flow cytometry on a PBMC aliquot from every donor. The CDR3 sequence holds 14 residues, the cysteine and phenylalanine included. This entry keeps only the CDR3 DNA: 42 bases, framed from base 1. The germline ends are 9 bases apart after V is trimmed by 0 bases and J by 4 bases. CDR1 ENHRY and CDR2 SYGVKD are derived from the germline V gene.

The receptor chain draws on TRBV10-3 and TRBJ2-5; the D gene is perhaps TRBD1 or TRBD2, each of them matching over 5 bases. The sample was blood. This clonotype was sampled from a woman aged 55-69 years in good health. The nucleotides are TGTGCCATCAGTGAGTCAAATGGGGGAGAGACCCAGTACTTC. The encoded protein is CAISESNGGETQYF.